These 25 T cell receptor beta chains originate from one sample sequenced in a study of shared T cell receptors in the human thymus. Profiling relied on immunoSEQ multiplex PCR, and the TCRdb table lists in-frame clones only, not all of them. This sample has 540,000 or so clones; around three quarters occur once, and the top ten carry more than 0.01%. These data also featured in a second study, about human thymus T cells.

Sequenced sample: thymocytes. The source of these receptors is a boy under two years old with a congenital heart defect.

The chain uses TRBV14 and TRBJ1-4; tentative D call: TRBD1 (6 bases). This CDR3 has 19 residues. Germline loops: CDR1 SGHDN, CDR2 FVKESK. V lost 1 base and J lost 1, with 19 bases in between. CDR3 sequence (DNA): TGTGCCAGCAGCCAAGGGAGACCCTTACAGACAGGAACTAATGAAAAACTGTTTTTT. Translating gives CASSQGRPLQTGTNEKLFF.

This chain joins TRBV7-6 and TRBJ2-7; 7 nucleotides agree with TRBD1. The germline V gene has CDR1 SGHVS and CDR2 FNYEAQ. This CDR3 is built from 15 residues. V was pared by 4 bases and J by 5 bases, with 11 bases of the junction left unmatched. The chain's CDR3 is CASSSRTGSSNEQYF. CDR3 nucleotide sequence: TGTGCCAGCAGCTCCCGGACAGGCTCCTCAAACGAGCAGTACTTC.

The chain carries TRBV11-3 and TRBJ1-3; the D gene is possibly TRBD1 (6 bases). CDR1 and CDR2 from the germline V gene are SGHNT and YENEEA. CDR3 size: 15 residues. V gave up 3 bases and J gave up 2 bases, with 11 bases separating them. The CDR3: CASSLDSGAGNTIYF. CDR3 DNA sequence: TGTGCCAGCAGCTTGGACAGTGGAGCTGGAAACACCATATATTTT.

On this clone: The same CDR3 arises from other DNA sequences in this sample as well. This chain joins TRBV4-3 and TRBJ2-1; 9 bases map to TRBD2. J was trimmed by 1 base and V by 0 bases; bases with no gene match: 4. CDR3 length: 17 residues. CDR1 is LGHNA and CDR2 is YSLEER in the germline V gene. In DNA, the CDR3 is TGCGCCAGCAGCCAAGATGGAGCGGGAGGTTCCTACAATGAGCAGTTCTTC. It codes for CASSQDGAGGSYNEQFF.

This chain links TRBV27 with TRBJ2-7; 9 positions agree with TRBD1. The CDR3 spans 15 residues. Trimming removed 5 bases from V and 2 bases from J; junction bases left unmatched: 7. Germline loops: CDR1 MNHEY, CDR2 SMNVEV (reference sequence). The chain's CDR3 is CASSLLDRGPYEQYF. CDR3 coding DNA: TGTGCCAGCAGTCTATTGGACAGGGGTCCCTACGAGCAGTACTTC.

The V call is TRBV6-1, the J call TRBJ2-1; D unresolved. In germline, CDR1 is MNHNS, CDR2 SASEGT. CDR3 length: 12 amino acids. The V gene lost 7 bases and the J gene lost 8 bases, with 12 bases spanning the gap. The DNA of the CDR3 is TGTGCCAGCACCCCTGAACCAGATGAGCAGTTCTTC. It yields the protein CASTPEPDEQFF.

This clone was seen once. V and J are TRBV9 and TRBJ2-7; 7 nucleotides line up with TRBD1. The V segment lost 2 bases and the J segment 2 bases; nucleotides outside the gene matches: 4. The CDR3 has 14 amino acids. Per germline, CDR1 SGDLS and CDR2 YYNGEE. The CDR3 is CASSVEGAPYEQYF. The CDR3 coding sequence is TGTGCCAGCAGCGTCGAGGGGGCGCCCTACGAGCAGTACTTC.

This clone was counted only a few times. The chain's CDR3 is CASSLGPSSGNTIYF. CDR3 in DNA: TGTGCCAGCAGTTTGGGGCCTAGCTCTGGAAACACCATATATTTT. The rearrangement joins TRBV27 to TRBJ1-3, with D possibly matching TRBD1 (5 bases). V shed 3 bases and J shed 0 bases, with 9 bases lying between them. Germline V gives CDR1 MNHEY, CDR2 SMNVEV (reference sequence). CDR3 size: 15 residues.

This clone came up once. The CDR3 coding sequence is TGTGCCAGCAGTGATGCCGGGGGGGGGCAGGGGACCAGTGGCACTGAAGCTTTCTTT. This gives the protein CASSDAGGGQGTSGTEAFF. The V call is TRBV6-1, the J call TRBJ1-1, with D maybe TRBD1 (6 bases). Germline CDR1 reads MNHNS; CDR2 reads SASEGT. The CDR3 sequence is 19 residues long. Trimming shortened V by 3 bases and J by 4 bases, and 27 bases separated the two germline ends.

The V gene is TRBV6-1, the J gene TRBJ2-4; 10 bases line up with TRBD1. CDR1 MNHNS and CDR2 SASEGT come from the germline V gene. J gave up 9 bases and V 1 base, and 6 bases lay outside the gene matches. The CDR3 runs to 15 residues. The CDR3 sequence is CASSEEGQGRSIQYF. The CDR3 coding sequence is TGTGCCAGCAGTGAAGAGGGACAGGGGCGAAGCATTCAGTACTTC.

CDR3 amino acids: CASSPGQVSYNEQFF. Written as DNA, the CDR3 is TGTGCCAGCAGCCCCGGACAGGTTTCCTACAATGAGCAGTTCTTC. This rearrangement joins TRBV7-9 to TRBJ2-1; 7 nucleotides agree with TRBD1. The germline gives CDR1 SEHNR, CDR2 FQNEAQ (reference sequence). J was trimmed by 1 base and V by 5 bases; bases with no gene match: 5. The CDR3 runs 15 residues.

In DNA form, the CDR3 reads TGTGCCAGCAGCCGCTCTGTGACAGCCGAGTCTGGGGCCAACGTCCTGACTTTC. Its protein product is CASSRSVTAESGANVLTF. V and J are TRBV16 and TRBJ2-6, with D possibly matching TRBD1 (5 bases). The V end lost 4 bases, the J end lost 1 base, and 17 bases lay between the germline ends. Germline CDR1 KGHSY, CDR2 FQNENV. The CDR3 has 18 residues.

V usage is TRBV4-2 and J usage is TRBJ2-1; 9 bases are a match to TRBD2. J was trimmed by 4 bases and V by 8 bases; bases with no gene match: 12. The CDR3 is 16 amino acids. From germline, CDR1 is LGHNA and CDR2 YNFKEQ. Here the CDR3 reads CASGLQTSGLYNEQFF. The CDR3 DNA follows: TGTGCCAGCGGACTTCAGACTAGCGGCTTATACAATGAGCAGTTCTTC.

Here the CDR3 DNA reads TGCGCCAGCAGCCAAGATGTTACTAGCGGGAGACGCGAGCAGTACTTC. Its protein is CASSQDVTSGRREQYF. The rearrangement links TRBV4-3 to TRBJ2-7, with 11 bases fitting TRBD2. The CDR3 totals 16 residues. V dropped 0 bases and J dropped 6; count of bases not matched to a gene: 7. Germline V gene lookup returns CDR1 LGHNA and CDR2 YSLEER.

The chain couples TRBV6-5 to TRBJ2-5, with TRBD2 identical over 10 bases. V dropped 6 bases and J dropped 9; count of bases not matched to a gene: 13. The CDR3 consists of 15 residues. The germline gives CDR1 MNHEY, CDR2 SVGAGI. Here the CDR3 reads CASRATTSGRGAQYF. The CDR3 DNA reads TGTGCCAGCAGGGCGACGACTAGCGGGCGTGGGGCCCAGTACTTC.

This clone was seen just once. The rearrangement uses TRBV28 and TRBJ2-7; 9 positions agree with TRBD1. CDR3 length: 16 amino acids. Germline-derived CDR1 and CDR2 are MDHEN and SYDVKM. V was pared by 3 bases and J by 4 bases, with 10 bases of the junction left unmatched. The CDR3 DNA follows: TGTGCCAGCAGTTTCCCACGGGGGACAGGGCGGTACGAGCAGTACTTC. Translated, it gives CASSFPRGTGRYEQYF.

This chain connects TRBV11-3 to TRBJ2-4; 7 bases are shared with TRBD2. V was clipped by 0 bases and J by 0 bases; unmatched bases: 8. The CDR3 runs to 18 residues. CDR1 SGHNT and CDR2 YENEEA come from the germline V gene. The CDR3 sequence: CASSLDRGGSLAKNIQYF. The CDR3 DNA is TGTGCCAGCAGCTTAGATCGGGGAGGGTCCCTAGCCAAAAACATTCAGTACTTC.

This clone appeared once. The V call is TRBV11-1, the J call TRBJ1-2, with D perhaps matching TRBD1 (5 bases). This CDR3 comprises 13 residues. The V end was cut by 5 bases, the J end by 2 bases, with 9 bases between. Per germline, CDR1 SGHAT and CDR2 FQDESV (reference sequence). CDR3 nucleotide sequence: TGTGCCAGCAGCAATGGGGCGAACTATGGCTACACCTTC. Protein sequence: CASSNGANYGYTF.

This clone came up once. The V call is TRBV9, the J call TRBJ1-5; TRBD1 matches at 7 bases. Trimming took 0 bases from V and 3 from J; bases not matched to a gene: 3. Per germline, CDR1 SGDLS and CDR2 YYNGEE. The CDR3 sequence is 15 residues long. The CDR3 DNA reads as TGTGCCAGCAGCGTAGAGGGGGCTTTCAATCAGCCCCAGCATTTT. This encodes CASSVEGAFNQPQHF.

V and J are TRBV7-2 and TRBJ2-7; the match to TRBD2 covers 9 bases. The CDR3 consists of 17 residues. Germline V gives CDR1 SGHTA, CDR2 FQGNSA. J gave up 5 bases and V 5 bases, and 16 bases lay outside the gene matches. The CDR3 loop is CASSATLGSGSSHEQYF. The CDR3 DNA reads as TGTGCCAGCAGCGCCACGTTGGGTAGCGGGAGTTCCCACGAGCAGTACTTC.

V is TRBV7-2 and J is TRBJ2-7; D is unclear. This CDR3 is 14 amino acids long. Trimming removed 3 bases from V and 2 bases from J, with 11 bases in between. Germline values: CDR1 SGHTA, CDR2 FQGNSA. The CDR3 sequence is CASSFQVEPYEQYF. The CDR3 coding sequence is TGTGCCAGCAGCTTTCAGGTGGAACCCTACGAGCAGTACTTC.

The CDR3 DNA sequence: TGTGCCACCAGTTGTGCCCCGGGAGGTAGGGGGGAGACCCAGTACTTC. Its translation: CATSCAPGGRGETQYF. The chain recombines TRBV15 with TRBJ2-5, with D maybe TRBD2 (7 bases). Deletions cut 6 bases from V and 5 bases from J, with 22 bases between. Germline CDR1 reads LNHNV; CDR2 reads YYDKDF (reference sequence). There are 16 residues in the CDR3.

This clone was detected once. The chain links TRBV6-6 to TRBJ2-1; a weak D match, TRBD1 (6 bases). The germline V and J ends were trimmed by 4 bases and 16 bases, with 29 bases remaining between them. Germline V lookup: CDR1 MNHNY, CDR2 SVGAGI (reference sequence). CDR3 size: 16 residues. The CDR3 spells CASSSPFGGGPAPYFF. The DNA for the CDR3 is TGTGCCAGCAGTTCCCCATTTGGGGGCGGGCCCGCCCCCTACTTCTTC.

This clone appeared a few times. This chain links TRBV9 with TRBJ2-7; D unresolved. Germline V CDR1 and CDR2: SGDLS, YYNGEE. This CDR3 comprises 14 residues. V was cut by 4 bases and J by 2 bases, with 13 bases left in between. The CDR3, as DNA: TGTGCCAGCAGCCTTCGCACGGAGCCCTACGAGCAGTACTTC. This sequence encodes CASSLRTEPYEQYF.

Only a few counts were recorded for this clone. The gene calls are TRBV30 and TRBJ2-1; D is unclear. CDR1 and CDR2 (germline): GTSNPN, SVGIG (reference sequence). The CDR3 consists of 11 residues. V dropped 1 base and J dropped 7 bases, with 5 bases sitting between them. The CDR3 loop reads CAWSERNEQFF. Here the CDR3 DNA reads TGTGCCTGGAGTGAGAGGAATGAGCAGTTCTTC.